The rows below give T cell receptor beta chains drawn from one sample of a study of vaccination and CD4 T cells after COVID-19. Antigen specificity for these receptors is unknown. TCRdb reanalysed the PCR reads using MiXCR and keeps one entry per CDR3 protein. The table records approximately 17,000 distinct CDR3 sequences, roughly 77% of them present only once. The material sequenced was CD4+ T cells from blood, cultured in vitro. These receptors were collected from a human donor who had recovered from COVID-19. Both conserved end residues are part of each CDR3. D genes are given only for firm matches. Size values are once, few and many counts, or a class for expanded clones, and some rows have none.

V	length	size	D	J	CDR3	DNA
TRBV27	13	few	-	TRBJ1-2	CASSLGLLYGYTF	TGTGCCAGCAGTTTGGGTTTACTCTATGGCTACACCTTC
TRBV7-2	13	-	-	TRBJ2-3	CASSLGRADTQYF	TGTGCCAGCAGCTTAGGAAGGGCAGATACGCAGTATTTT
TRBV11-3	11	-	-	TRBJ2-3	CASGTTDTQYF	TGTGCCAGCGGGACCACAGATACGCAGTATTTT
TRBV30	17	-	TRBD1	TRBJ1-6	CAWSSGQENPGDSPLHF	TGTGCCTGGAGTTCGGGACAGGAGAACCCCGGAGATTCACCCCTCCACTTT
TRBV7-8	15	-	TRBD1	TRBJ2-7	CASSTRQGANYEQYF	TGTGCCAGCAGCACCCGACAGGGGGCGAACTACGAGCAGTACTTC
TRBV20-1	14	-	TRBD1	TRBJ1-5	CSANTGERNQPQHF	TGCAGTGCCAACACAGGGGAGCGCAATCAGCCCCAGCATTTT
TRBV7-6	15	-	-	TRBJ1-6	CASSLEGTGDSPLHF	TGTGCCAGCAGCTTAGAAGGGACCGGGGATTCACCCCTCCACTTT
TRBV6-1	15	-	-	TRBJ1-2	CASSDLQRGARGYTF	TGTGCCAGCAGTGATCTCCAACGGGGGGCGAGGGGCTACACCTTC
TRBV19	13	-	-	TRBJ1-2	CASSMSAVYGYTF	TGTGCCAGTAGTATGTCGGCGGTCTATGGCTACACCTTC
TRBV10-3	12	-	-	TRBJ1-5	CAISDPGQPQHF	TGTGCCATCAGTGACCCGGGGCAGCCCCAGCATTTT
TRBV28	14	-	TRBD2	TRBJ2-2	CASSISGVTGELFF	TGTGCCAGCAGCATCAGCGGGGTCACCGGGGAGCTGTTTTTT
TRBV30	14	-	-	TRBJ1-6	CAWSGFLGDSPLHF	TGTGCCTGGAGTGGGTTTCTGGGAGATTCACCCCTCCACTTT
TRBV7-8	17	few	TRBD1	TRBJ1-1	CASSQNLYRTGGTEAFF	TGTGCCAGCAGCCAAAATCTATACCGGACAGGGGGGACTGAAGCTTTCTTT
TRBV7-9	17	-	TRBD2	TRBJ2-3	CASSLAGGTRYADTQYF	TGTGCCAGCAGCTTAGCTGGGGGGACTAGATATGCAGATACGCAGTATTTT
TRBV27	14	-	TRBD1	TRBJ1-2	CASSLPGTGYGYTF	TGTGCCAGCAGTTTGCCGGGGACAGGCTATGGCTACACCTTC
TRBV27	15	-	-	TRBJ2-2	CASSMLSVGTGELFF	TGTGCCAGCAGTATGCTCAGCGTAGGCACCGGGGAGCTGTTTTTT
TRBV19	13	-	-	TRBJ1-2	CATQQGHNYGYTF	TGTGCCACCCAACAGGGCCATAACTATGGCTACACCTTC
TRBV20-1	15	-	TRBD2	TRBJ2-5	CSARVPSGSLETQYF	TGCAGTGCTAGAGTCCCTAGCGGGAGTCTGGAGACCCAGTACTTC
TRBV20-1	15	-	-	TRBJ2-2	CSARRRTDNTGELFF	TGCAGTGCTAGAAGGCGGACCGACAACACCGGGGAGCTGTTTTTT
TRBV20-1	15	once	TRBD1	TRBJ2-5	CSAKPGTGGQETQYF	TGCAGTGCTAAACCCGGGACAGGAGGCCAAGAGACCCAGTACTTC
TRBV30	11	once	-	TRBJ1-2	CAWRGGGFPNF	TGTGCCTGGAGGGGGGGAGGCTTCCCTAATTTC
TRBV30	15	once	-	TRBJ1-6	CAWSGQSSYNSPLHF	TGTGCCTGGAGTGGACAGAGCTCCTATAATTCACCCCTCCACTTT
TRBV7-2	15	-	TRBD2	TRBJ2-3	CASSRGTSGRNTQYF	TGTGCCAGCAGCCGCGGGACTAGCGGGAGAAATACGCAGTATTTT
TRBV11-3	15	-	-	TRBJ2-3	CASSLGGSATDTQYF	TGTGCCAGCAGCTTAGGCGGATCAGCCACAGATACGCAGTATTTT
TRBV7-9	15	-	-	TRBJ1-6	CASSFRQEYNSPLHF	TGTGCCAGCAGCTTTAGACAGGAATATAATTCACCCCTCCACTTT
TRBV28	12	once	-	TRBJ2-3	CASSSRQGTQYF	TGTGCCAGCAGTTCCAGGCAGGGTACGCAGTATTTT
TRBV11-2	16	-	TRBD2	TRBJ2-3	CASSLGTSGGAGTQYF	TGTGCCAGCAGCCTAGGGACTAGCGGGGGGGCCGGTACGCAGTATTTT
TRBV6-2/TRBV6-3	15	-	-	TRBJ1-2	CASSLDRQINYGYTF	TGTGCCAGCAGTTTGGACAGACAAATTAACTATGGCTACACCTTC
TRBV20-1	11	-	-	TRBJ2-1	CSARLRQEQFF	TGCAGTGCTAGACTGAGACAGGAGCAGTTCTTC
TRBV5-8	14	-	-	TRBJ1-1	CASSLYTVNTEAFF	TGTGCCAGCAGCTTGTACACCGTGAACACTGAAGCTTTCTTT
TRBV6-1	13	-	TRBD1	TRBJ1-3	CASIQGAGNTIYF	TGTGCCAGCATCCAGGGGGCTGGAAACACCATATATTTT
TRBV20-1	14	-	-	TRBJ2-3	CSAGGLSGTDTQYF	TGCAGTGCCGGCGGCCTGTCTGGCACAGATACGCAGTATTTT
TRBV6-5	14	-	-	TRBJ2-2	CASSYDGATGELFF	TGTGCCAGCAGTTACGACGGGGCGACCGGGGAGCTGTTTTTT
TRBV19	14	few	TRBD1	TRBJ1-5	CASIVSGGYQPQHF	TGTGCCAGTATAGTTTCAGGGGGCTACCAGCCCCAGCATTTT
TRBV11-2	18	few	-	TRBJ2-5	CASSLAEAGRLGKETQYF	TGTGCCAGCAGCTTGGCCGAGGCAGGCCGGCTGGGGAAAGAGACCCAGTACTTC
TRBV20-1	13	-	-	TRBJ2-3	CSAPGLKTDTQYF	TGCAGTGCCCCGGGACTTAAGACAGATACGCAGTATTTT
TRBV2	15	-	TRBD1	TRBJ1-1	CASSQDRAMNTEAFF	TGTGCCAGCAGCCAGGACAGGGCCATGAACACTGAAGCTTTCTTT
TRBV19	16	-	-	TRBJ2-2	CASRGEGRVSTGELFF	TGTGCCAGTCGCGGCGAGGGAAGGGTTAGCACCGGGGAGCTGTTTTTT
TRBV20-1	12	few	-	TRBJ1-1	CSAGGTDTEAFF	TGCAGTGCTGGAGGGACGGACACTGAAGCTTTCTTT
TRBV11-3	13	-	-	TRBJ2-2	CASSSQKTGELFF	TGTGCCAGCAGCTCCCAGAAGACCGGGGAGCTGTTTTTT
TRBV5-4	15	-	-	TRBJ1-6	CASSLKSSYNSLLHF	TGTGCCAGCAGCTTGAAGAGCTCCTATAATTCACTCCTCCACTTT
TRBV30	15	-	TRBD1	TRBJ1-1	CAWSALNRGDTEAFF	TGTGCCTGGAGTGCTCTAAACAGGGGGGACACTGAAGCTTTCTTT
TRBV28	16	-	-	TRBJ2-5	CASRPRGWYRVETQYF	TGTGCCAGCAGGCCTAGGGGTTGGTACAGGGTCGAGACCCAGTACTTC
TRBV28	13	-	-	TRBJ1-2	CASSFMGVYGYTF	TGTGCCAGCAGTTTCATGGGAGTCTATGGCTACACCTTC